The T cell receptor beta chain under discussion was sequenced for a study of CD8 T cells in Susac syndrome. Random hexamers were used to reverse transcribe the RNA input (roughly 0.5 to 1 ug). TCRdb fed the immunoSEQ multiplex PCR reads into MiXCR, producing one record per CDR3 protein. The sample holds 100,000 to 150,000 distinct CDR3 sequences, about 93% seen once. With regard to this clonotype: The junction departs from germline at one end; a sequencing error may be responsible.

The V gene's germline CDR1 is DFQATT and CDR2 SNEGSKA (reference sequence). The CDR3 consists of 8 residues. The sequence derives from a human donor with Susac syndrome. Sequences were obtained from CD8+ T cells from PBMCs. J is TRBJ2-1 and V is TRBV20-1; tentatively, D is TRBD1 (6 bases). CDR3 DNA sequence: TGCAGTGCCGCGCAGGGGCTCTTC. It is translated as CSAAQGLF.